This T cell receptor (beta chain) was documented in a study of T cell responses to AZD1222 COVID-19 vaccine. Regarding this clone: What it binds is unknown.

With 4 bases clipped from V and 4 bases from J, the junction kept 6 bases outside the gene matches. Per germline, CDR1 SGHDT and CDR2 YYEEEE. The CDR3 totals 15 residues. Sequencing was performed with immunoSEQ multiplex PCR; in TCRdb, only in-frame clones are kept and a portion is missing. The data hold 20,000 to 25,000 clones, with about 88% observed a single time. The study, taken as a whole, reports: A rise in Spike-specific TCR breadth and depth followed two AZD1222 doses.

The specimen was peripheral blood, collected 28 days after the second AZD1222 dose. The source is an adult who received the AZD1222 COVID-19 vaccine. The chain employs TRBV5-6 and TRBJ1-5; TRBD1 matches 9 bases. The DNA for the CDR3 is TGTGCCAGCAGCCGCGGGACAGGGTGGAATCAGCCCCAGCATTTT. Amino acid sequence: CASSRGTGWNQPQHF.